The next 25 T cell receptor beta chains were all read from a single sample in a study of T cell responses to AZD1222 COVID-19 vaccine. Repertoires were generated with immunoSEQ multiplex PCR, while TCRdb's copy carries only in-frame clones and drops some. Of some 160,000 clones listed, 80% to 95% are singletons. The sequenced sample was peripheral blood, obtained on day 0 of AZD1222 vaccination. The receptors here all came from an adult in good health.

The J gene is TRBJ2-1, the V gene TRBV4-3, with D possibly matching TRBD1 (6 bases). Per the germline V gene, CDR1 is LGHNA and CDR2 is YSLEER. The CDR3 runs 16 residues. Trimming shortened V by 3 bases and J by 0 bases, and 12 bases separated the two germline ends. The CDR3 nucleotides read TGCGCCAGCAGCCATAATACAGGGAGCTCCTACAATGAGCAGTTCTTC. Its translation is CASSHNTGSSYNEQFF.

The rearrangement links TRBV7-2 to TRBJ1-5, with D possibly matching TRBD1 (5 bases). V was pared by 4 bases and J by 6 bases, with 16 bases between. This CDR3 region has 15 residues. Germline V lookup: CDR1 SGHTA, CDR2 FQGNSA. CDR3: CASSYTGLLGQPQHF. CDR3 nucleotides: TGTGCCAGCAGCTATACAGGTCTATTAGGTCAGCCCCAGCATTTT. The full variable domain, its missing parts supplied by reference TRBV7-2 and TRBJ1-5, is GAGVSQSPSNKVTEKGKDVELRCDPISGHTALYWYRQSLGQGLEFLIYFQGNSAPDKSGLPSDRFSAERTGGSVSTLTIQRTQQEDSAVYLCASSYTGLLGQPQHFGDGTRLSIL.

DNA of the CDR3: TGTGCCAGCAGTTTGACTGTTGGAAACACCATATATTTT. It encodes CASSLTVGNTIYF. This chain connects TRBV6-5 to TRBJ1-3; D is ambiguous. Looked up from germline, CDR1 is MNHEY and CDR2 is SVGAGI. The CDR3 contains 13 residues. The ends were cut back, 4 bases at V and 3 bases at J, with 7 bases in the middle.

In its sample, this clone was seen a few times. The chain carries TRBV5-5 and TRBJ1-2, with 8 bases identical to TRBD1. The length of the CDR3 is 15 residues. Germline trimming cut 3 bases from V and 2 bases from J; bases unmatched to any gene: 6. Looked up from germline, CDR1 is SGHKS and CDR2 is YYEKEE (reference sequence). DNA of the CDR3: TGTGCCAGCAGCTGGACAGGGATTGGGAACTATGGCTACACCTTC. It specifies CASSWTGIGNYGYTF.

V is TRBV13 and J is TRBJ2-2, with 8 positions matching TRBD2. The germline CDR1 and CDR2 sequences are PRHDT and FYEKMQ (reference sequence). The CDR3 sequence is 15 residues long. V lost 3 bases to trimming and J lost 4 bases; unmatched junction nucleotides: 4. CDR3 sequence (DNA): TGTGCCAGCAGCTTTAGCGGGGCGGGCACCGGGGAGCTGTTTTTT. Amino acid sequence: CASSFSGAGTGELFF.

J is TRBJ2-7 and V is TRBV5-1; D not certain. Trimming cost V 0 bases and J 1 base, with 11 bases left between them. Germline lookup yields CDR1 SGHRS and CDR2 YFSETQ. The CDR3 sequence is 15 residues long. The chain's CDR3 is CASSLGGGNSYEQYF. DNA for the CDR3: TGCGCCAGCAGCTTGGGTGGCGGAAATTCCTACGAGCAGTACTTC.

This sequence joins TRBV5-1 and TRBJ1-2; 8 bases are a match to TRBD1. J was trimmed by 5 bases and V by 2 bases; bases with no gene match: 5. Germline V gene data show CDR1 as SGHRS and CDR2 as YFSETQ. The CDR3 runs to 14 residues. As DNA, the CDR3 is TGCGCCAGCAGCTTTCCGGGACAGGATTATGGCTACACCTTC. Amino acid sequence: CASSFPGQDYGYTF.

The DNA of the CDR3 is TGTGCCAGCAGCGGCCTCGGGACAGGCGTGAACACTGAAGCTTTCTTT. Its translation is CASSGLGTGVNTEAFF. The chain links TRBV5-6 to TRBJ1-1; 8 bases match TRBD1. Germline lookup yields CDR1 SGHDT and CDR2 YYEEEE. V lost 4 bases to trimming and J lost 0 bases; unmatched junction nucleotides: 8. This CDR3 has 16 residues. Together with reference TRBV5-6 and TRBJ1-1, the CDR3 gives the full variable domain: DAGVTQSPTHLIKTRGQQVTLRCSPKSGHDTVSWYQQALGQGPQFIFQYYEEEERQRGNFPDRFSGHQFPNYSSELNVNALLLGDSALYLCASSGLGTGVNTEAFFGQGTRLTVV.

This clone occurred once. The chain is built from TRBV4-3 and TRBJ1-2; unclear D gene. The germline V and J ends were trimmed by 0 bases and 4 bases, with 9 bases remaining between them. The CDR3 covers 14 residues. Germline CDR1 and CDR2: LGHNA and YSLEER. CDR3 loop: CASSQDTVPYGYTF. CDR3 nucleotide sequence: TGCGCCAGCAGCCAAGATACAGTCCCCTATGGCTACACCTTC.

The CDR3 DNA is TGCGCCAGCAGCCAAGAACGGCAGGGCCGCTCCTATAATTCACCCCTCCACTTT. Protein product: CASSQERQGRSYNSPLHF. The chain joins TRBV4-3 to TRBJ1-6, with D tentatively TRBD1 (5 bases). The CDR3 sequence is 18 residues long. The germline CDR1 and CDR2 sequences are LGHNA and YSLEER. V dropped 0 bases and J dropped 0 bases, with 12 bases sitting between them.

The V call is TRBV12-5, the J call TRBJ2-2, with 12 positions matching TRBD1. The CDR3 is 15 residues long. Germline lookup yields CDR1 LGHNT and CDR2 FRNRAP. The J segment lost 6 bases and the V segment lost 5 bases, leaving 4 bases of the junction unmatched. This chain's CDR3 is CASGMGQGAPGELFF. CDR3 DNA: TGTGCTAGTGGTATGGGACAGGGGGCCCCCGGGGAGCTGTTTTTT.

V and J are TRBV5-6 and TRBJ1-3; no clear D. There are 16 residues in the CDR3. The germline V and J ends were trimmed by 1 base and 0 bases, with 11 bases remaining between them. The germline CDR1 and CDR2 sequences are SGHDT and YYEEEE. The CDR3: CASSLYLGFSGNTIYF. In DNA form, the CDR3 reads TGTGCCAGCAGCTTGTATCTAGGCTTCTCTGGAAACACCATATATTTT. The full variable domain, with the rest looked up from reference TRBV5-6 and TRBJ1-3, is DAGVTQSPTHLIKTRGQQVTLRCSPKSGHDTVSWYQQALGQGPQFIFQYYEEEERQRGNFPDRFSGHQFPNYSSELNVNALLLGDSALYLCASSLYLGFSGNTIYFGEGSWLTVV.

This clone was seen just once. V usage is TRBV7-6 and J usage is TRBJ2-7; D is undetermined. The ends were cut back, 1 base at V and 3 bases at J, with 13 bases in the middle. The CDR3 has 15 amino acids. The germline CDR1 and CDR2 sequences are SGHVS and FNYEAQ. Here the CDR3 reads CASSLDAGVIYEQYF. In DNA, the CDR3 is TGTGCCAGCAGCTTAGATGCAGGCGTGATCTACGAGCAGTACTTC.

The rearrangement joins TRBV11-2 to TRBJ2-7; 13 bases are shared with TRBD2. The ends lost 6 bases at V and 0 bases at J; junction bases unmatched: 5. The CDR3 is 16 residues long. Germline loops: CDR1 SGHAT, CDR2 FQNNGV. CDR3 loop: CASRRGLAGFSYEQYF. In nucleotides, the CDR3 is TGTGCCAGCAGGAGGGGACTAGCGGGATTCTCCTACGAGCAGTACTTC.

The J gene is TRBJ1-1, the V gene TRBV18; D is uncertain. The CDR3 is 13 residues long. Between the trimmed V and J ends, which lost 6 bases and 4 bases, there was a span of 12 bases. Germline values: CDR1 KGHSH, CDR2 LQKENI. CDR3 protein: CASSLRGGTEAFF. CDR3 sequence (DNA): TGTGCCAGCTCCCTGAGAGGTGGCACTGAAGCTTTCTTT.

This chain connects TRBV6-1 to TRBJ1-1, with 12 bases matching TRBD1. Germline V CDR1 and CDR2: MNHNS, SASEGT. V was clipped by 1 base and J by 11 bases; unmatched bases: 11. The CDR3 covers 16 residues. CDR3 protein: CASSEVPGTGGRGAFF. The DNA of the CDR3 is TGTGCCAGCAGTGAAGTCCCCGGGACAGGGGGCCGAGGGGCTTTCTTT.

The chain joins TRBV6-5 to TRBJ1-1, with TRBD1 as a possible D gene (6 bases). V dropped 0 bases and J dropped 5 bases, with 16 bases sitting between them. CDR1 is MNHEY, CDR2 SVGAGI, per germline. The CDR3 is 16 residues long. CDR3 protein: CASSYSPGGGETEAFF. In nucleotides, the CDR3 is TGTGCCAGCAGTTACTCCCCAGGAGGGGGGGAGACTGAAGCTTTCTTT.

This clone turned up a few times. This chain uses TRBV7-2 with TRBJ1-6; 9 nucleotides align to TRBD1. The trim removed 6 bases at V and 7 bases at J, leaving 10 bases unmatched. Germline V gene lookup returns CDR1 SGHTA and CDR2 FQGNSA. The CDR3 contains 16 residues. CDR3 residues: CASRPTGQGRNSPLHF. The CDR3 DNA is TGTGCCAGCAGACCGACTGGACAGGGGCGAAATTCACCCCTCCACTTT. The full variable domain, completed using reference TRBV7-2 and TRBJ1-6, is GAGVSQSPSNKVTEKGKDVELRCDPISGHTALYWYRQSLGQGLEFLIYFQGNSAPDKSGLPSDRFSAERTGGSVSTLTIQRTQQEDSAVYLCASRPTGQGRNSPLHFGNGTRLTVT.

V gene TRBV24-1 combines with J gene TRBJ2-1; 13 bases match TRBD2. V shed 3 bases and J 0 bases; nucleotides not matched to a gene: 7. The CDR3 has 19 residues. Germline CDR1 reads KGHDR; CDR2 reads SFDVKD. The CDR3 DNA is TGTGCCACCAGTGATCGGACTAGCGGGAGCCCGAGCTCCTACAATGAGCAGTTCTTC. Translating gives CATSDRTSGSPSSYNEQFF.

V and J are TRBV25-1 and TRBJ1-1; D might be TRBD1 (5 bases). Germline lookup yields CDR1 MGHDK and CDR2 SYGVNS. The CDR3 is 14 amino acids. V was shortened by 6 bases and J by 2 bases, with 13 bases between the two germline ends. CDR3 in amino acids: CASRTSGGNTEAFF. The CDR3, as DNA: TGTGCCAGCAGGACATCGGGGGGAAACACTGAAGCTTTCTTT.

The V and J genes are TRBV5-1 and TRBJ1-1; the D gene is possibly TRBD1 (5 bases). V lost 6 bases, J lost 1 base, and 13 bases lay in between. The CDR3 consists of 14 residues. CDR1 is SGHRS and CDR2 is YFSETQ in the germline V gene. CDR3 amino acids: CASNTAQGNTEAFF. Here the CDR3 DNA reads TGCGCCAGCAATACTGCCCAGGGGAACACTGAAGCTTTCTTT.

The V and J genes are TRBV10-1 and TRBJ2-1; 8 bases line up with TRBD1. This CDR3 is 16 amino acids long. The junction had 11 bases not matched to a gene; V was cut back by 2 bases and J by 8 bases. Germline loops: CDR1 WNHNN, CDR2 SYGVQD (reference sequence). The CDR3 here is CASSEKGARGRDEQFF. As DNA, the CDR3 is TGCGCCAGCAGTGAGAAGGGAGCCAGGGGGCGGGATGAGCAGTTCTTC.

The J gene is TRBJ2-7, the V gene TRBV5-1, with 8 positions matching TRBD1. The CDR3 is 12 residues long. Germline CDR1 and CDR2: SGHRS and YFSETQ. Trimming cost V 0 bases and J 12 bases; bases outside gene matches: 5. CDR3 sequence reads: CASSLEQGGPYF. The CDR3 coding sequence is TGCGCCAGCAGCTTGGAACAGGGGGGTCCGTACTTC.

The genes are TRBV7-2 and TRBJ2-3; 10 positions match TRBD2. This CDR3 region has 15 residues. Germline V gives CDR1 SGHTA, CDR2 FQGNSA. Trimming cost V 4 bases and J 2 bases; bases outside gene matches: 3. The DNA for the CDR3 is TGTGCCAGCAGCTCCGGACTAGCGGACACAGATACGCAGTATTTT. Amino acid sequence: CASSSGLADTDTQYF.

The V and J genes are TRBV3-1 (or the pseudogene TRBV3-2) and TRBJ1-1; D possibly corresponds to TRBD1 (6 bases). From germline, CDR1 is LGHDT and CDR2 YNNKEL (reference sequence). The CDR3 consists of 14 residues. Trimming took 1 base from V and 2 from J, leaving 8 bases between them. CDR3 coding DNA: TGTGCCAGCAGCCAAGGGGACATCAACACTGAAGCTTTCTTT. Its translation: CASSQGDINTEAFF.